What follows is one T cell receptor beta chain and its context. The data derive from a study of OX40 agonist ivuxolimab in advanced cancers. Study in general: One patient with hepatocellular carcinoma and two with cutaneous melanoma, three in all, had partial responses.

Unmatched junction bases numbered 1, after V lost 0 bases and J lost 3 bases. CDR3 length: 15 amino acids. Germline CDR1 reads SGDLS; CDR2 reads YYNGEE. The method was immunoSEQ multiplex PCR; TCRdb's version includes in-frame clones alone and lacks a portion of them. This table holds 70,000 to 90,000 clones, around four fifths found once. The J gene is TRBJ2-3, the V gene TRBV9; 10 nucleotides align to TRBD2. This receptor was taken from an adult with an advanced solid tumor such as melanoma, head and neck, liver or kidney cancer. The sequencing used CD4+ or CD8+ T cells sorted from blood, collected in a trial of the OX40 agonist ivuxolimab. The CDR3 loop is CASSVDSGGTDTQYF. Here the CDR3 DNA reads TGTGCCAGCAGCGTAGATAGCGGGGGGACAGATACGCAGTATTTT.